The TCR beta chain described here comes from a study of shared clonotypes between healthy human individuals. Trimming stripped 4 bases from V and 2 bases from J, with 14 bases between. CDR1 and CDR2 from the germline V gene are SEHNR and FQNEAQ (reference sequence). CDR3 length: 15 residues. Sequenced by immunoSEQ multiplex PCR; TCRdb stores in-frame clones only, minus some. Of around 1.5 million clones listed, approximately 98% are singletons. This clone was counted once. Sequencing input: naive CD4+ T cells sorted from blood. Sample subset: CD45RA+ positively selected. The chain links TRBV7-9 to TRBJ2-5; D is unresolved. This TCR came from a man aged 30 to 45 in good health. The CDR3 reads CASSSPLVVQETQYF. The CDR3, as DNA: TGTGCCAGCAGCTCCCCGTTGGTCGTTCAAGAGACCCAGTACTTC. The variable domain in full, completed from reference TRBV7-9 and TRBJ2-5, reads DTGVSQNPRHKITKRGQNVTFRCDPISEHNRLYWYRQTLGQGPEFLTYFQNEAQLEKSRLLSDRFSAERPKGSFSTLEIQRTEQGDSAMYLCASSSPLVVQETQYFGPGTRLLVL.